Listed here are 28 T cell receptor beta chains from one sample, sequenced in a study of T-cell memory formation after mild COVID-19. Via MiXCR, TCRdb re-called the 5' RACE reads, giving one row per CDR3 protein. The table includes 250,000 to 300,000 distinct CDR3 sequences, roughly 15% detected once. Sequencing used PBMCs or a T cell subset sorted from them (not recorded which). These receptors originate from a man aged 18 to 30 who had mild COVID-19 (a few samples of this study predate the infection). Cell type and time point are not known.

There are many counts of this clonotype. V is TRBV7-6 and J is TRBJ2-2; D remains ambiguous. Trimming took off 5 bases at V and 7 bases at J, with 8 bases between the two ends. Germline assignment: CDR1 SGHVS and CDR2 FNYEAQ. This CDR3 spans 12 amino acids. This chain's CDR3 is CASSPFIGELFF. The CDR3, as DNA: TGTGCCAGCAGCCCCTTTATCGGGGAGCTGTTTTTT.

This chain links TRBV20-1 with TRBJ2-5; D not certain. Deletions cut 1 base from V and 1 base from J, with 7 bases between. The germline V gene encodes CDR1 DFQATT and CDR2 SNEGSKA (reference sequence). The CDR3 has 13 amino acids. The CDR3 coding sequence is TGCAGTGCTAGAGCGGCTTTCCAAGAGACCCAGTACTTC. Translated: CSARAAFQETQYF.

The chain's CDR3 is CASSPDRWEEKLFF. As DNA, the CDR3 is TGTGCCAGCAGCCCGGATCGTTGGGAGGAAAAACTGTTTTTT. The chain is built from TRBV7-2 and TRBJ1-4, with D uncertain. The CDR3 extends over 14 amino acids. Germline V gene lookup returns CDR1 SGHTA and CDR2 FQGNSA. V was shortened by 5 bases and J by 8 bases, with 15 bases between the two germline ends.

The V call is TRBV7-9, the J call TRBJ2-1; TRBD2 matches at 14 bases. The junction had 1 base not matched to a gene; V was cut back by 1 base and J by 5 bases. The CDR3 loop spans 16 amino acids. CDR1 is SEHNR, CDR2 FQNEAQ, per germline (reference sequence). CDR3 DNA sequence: TGTGCCAGCAGCTTAGAGGGACTAGCGGGAGACAATGAGCAGTTCTTC. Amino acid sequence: CASSLEGLAGDNEQFF.

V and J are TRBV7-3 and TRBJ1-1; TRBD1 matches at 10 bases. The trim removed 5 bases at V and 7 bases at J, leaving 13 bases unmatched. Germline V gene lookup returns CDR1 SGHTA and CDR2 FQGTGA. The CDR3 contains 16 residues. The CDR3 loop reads CASSPTDRGRLGEAFF. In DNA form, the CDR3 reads TGTGCCAGCAGCCCCACTGACAGGGGGCGCCTCGGTGAAGCTTTCTTT.

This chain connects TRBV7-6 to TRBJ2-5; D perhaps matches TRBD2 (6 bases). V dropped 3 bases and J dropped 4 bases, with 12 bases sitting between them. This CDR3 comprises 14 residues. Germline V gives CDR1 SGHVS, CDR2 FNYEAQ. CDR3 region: CASSLVSGGETQYF. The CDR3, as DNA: TGTGCCAGCAGCTTGGTATCCGGGGGAGAGACCCAGTACTTC. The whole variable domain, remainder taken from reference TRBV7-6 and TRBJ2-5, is GAGVSQSPRYKVTKRGQDVALRCDPISGHVSLYWYRQALGQGPEFLTYFNYEAQQDKSGLPNDRFSAERPEGSISTLTIQRTEQRDSAMYRCASSLVSGGETQYFGPGTRLLVL.

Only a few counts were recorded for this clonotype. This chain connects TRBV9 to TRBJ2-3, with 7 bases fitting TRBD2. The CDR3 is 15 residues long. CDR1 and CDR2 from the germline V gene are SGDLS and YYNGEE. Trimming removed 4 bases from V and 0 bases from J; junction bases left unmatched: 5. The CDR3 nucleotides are TGTGCCAGCAGCCCACACGGGGGGAGCACAGATACGCAGTATTTT. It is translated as CASSPHGGSTDTQYF.

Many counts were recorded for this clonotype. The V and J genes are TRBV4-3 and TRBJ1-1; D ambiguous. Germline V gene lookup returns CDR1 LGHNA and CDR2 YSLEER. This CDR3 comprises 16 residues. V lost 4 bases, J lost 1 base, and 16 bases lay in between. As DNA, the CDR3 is TGCGCCAGCAGCCTGAGCCCAGAGGGTCGGAACACTGAAGCTTTCTTT. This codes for CASSLSPEGRNTEAFF.

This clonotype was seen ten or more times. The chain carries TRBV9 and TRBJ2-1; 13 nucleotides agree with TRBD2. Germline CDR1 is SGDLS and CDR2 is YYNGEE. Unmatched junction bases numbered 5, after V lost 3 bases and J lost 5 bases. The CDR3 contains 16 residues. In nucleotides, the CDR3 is TGTGCCAGCAGCGCGGGACTAGCGGGGAGTAACAATGAGCAGTTCTTC. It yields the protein CASSAGLAGSNNEQFF.

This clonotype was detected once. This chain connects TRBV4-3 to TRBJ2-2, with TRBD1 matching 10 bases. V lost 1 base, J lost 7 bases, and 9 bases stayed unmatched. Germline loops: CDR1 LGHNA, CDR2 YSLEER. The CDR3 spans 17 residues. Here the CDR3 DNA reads TGCGCCAGCAGCCAAGGACGTGGGACAGGGGATATCGGGGAGCTGTTTTTT. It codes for CASSQGRGTGDIGELFF.

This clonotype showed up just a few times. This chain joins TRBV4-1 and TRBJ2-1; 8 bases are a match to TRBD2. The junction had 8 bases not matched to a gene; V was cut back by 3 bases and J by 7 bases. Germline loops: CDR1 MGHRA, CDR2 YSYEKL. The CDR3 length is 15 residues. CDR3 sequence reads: CASSHLRTSQNEQFF. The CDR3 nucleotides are TGCGCCAGCAGCCACCTTCGGACTAGCCAGAATGAGCAGTTCTTC.

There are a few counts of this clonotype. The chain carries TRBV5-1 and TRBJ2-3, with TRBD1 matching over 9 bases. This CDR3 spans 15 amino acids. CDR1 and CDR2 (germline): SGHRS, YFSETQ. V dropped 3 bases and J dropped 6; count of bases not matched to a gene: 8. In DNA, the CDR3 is TGCGCCAGCAGCTCTACAGGGGGCGAGGAGGATACGCAGTATTTT. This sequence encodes CASSSTGGEEDTQYF.

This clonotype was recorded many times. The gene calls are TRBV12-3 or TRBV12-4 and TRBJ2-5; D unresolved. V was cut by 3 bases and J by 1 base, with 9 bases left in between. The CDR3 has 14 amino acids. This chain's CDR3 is CASSLIASQETQYF. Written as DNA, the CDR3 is TGTGCCAGCAGTTTGATAGCCAGCCAAGAGACCCAGTACTTC.

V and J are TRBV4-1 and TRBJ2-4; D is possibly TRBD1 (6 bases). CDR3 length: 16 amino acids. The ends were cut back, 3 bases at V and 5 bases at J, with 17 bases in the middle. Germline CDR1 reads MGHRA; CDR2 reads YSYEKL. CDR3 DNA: TGCGCCAGCAGCCATCCGGTCAGGGGACGGGAAAACATTCAGTACTTC. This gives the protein CASSHPVRGRENIQYF.

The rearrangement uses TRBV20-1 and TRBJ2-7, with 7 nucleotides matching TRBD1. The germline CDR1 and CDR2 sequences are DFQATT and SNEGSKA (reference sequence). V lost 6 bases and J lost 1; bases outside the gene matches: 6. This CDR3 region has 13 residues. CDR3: CSAERGQSYEQYF. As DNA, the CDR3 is TGCAGTGCAGAAAGGGGACAGTCCTACGAGCAGTACTTC.

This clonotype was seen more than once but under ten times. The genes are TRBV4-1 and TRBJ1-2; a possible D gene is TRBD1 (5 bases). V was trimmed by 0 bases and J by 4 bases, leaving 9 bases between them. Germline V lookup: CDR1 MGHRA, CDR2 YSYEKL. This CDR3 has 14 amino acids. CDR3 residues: CASSQEGEFYGYTF. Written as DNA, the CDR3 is TGCGCCAGCAGCCAAGAGGGGGAGTTCTATGGCTACACCTTC.

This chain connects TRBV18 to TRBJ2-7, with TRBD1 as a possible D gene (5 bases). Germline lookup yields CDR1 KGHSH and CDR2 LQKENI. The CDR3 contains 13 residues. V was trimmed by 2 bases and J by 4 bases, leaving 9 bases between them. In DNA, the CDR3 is TGTGCCAGCTCACCAGGGGCAGAGTACGAGCAGTACTTC. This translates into CASSPGAEYEQYF.

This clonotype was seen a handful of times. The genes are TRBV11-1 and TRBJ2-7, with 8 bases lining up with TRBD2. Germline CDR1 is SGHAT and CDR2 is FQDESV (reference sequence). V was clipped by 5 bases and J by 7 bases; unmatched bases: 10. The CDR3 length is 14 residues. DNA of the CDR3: TGTGCCAGCAGCGCAGGGACTAGAGTTCGTGAGCAGTACTTC. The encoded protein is CASSAGTRVREQYF.

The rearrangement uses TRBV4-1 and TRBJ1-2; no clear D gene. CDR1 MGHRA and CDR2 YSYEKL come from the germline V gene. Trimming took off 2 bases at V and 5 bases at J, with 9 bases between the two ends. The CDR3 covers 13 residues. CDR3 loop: CASSQIVQYGYTF. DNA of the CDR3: TGCGCCAGCAGCCAAATTGTACAGTATGGCTACACCTTC.

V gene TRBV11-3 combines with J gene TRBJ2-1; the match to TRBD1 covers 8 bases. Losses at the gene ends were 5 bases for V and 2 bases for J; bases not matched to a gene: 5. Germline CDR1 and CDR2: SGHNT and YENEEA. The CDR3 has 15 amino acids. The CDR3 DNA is TGTGCCAGCAGCAAGACAGGGGCGCCCTACAATGAGCAGTTCTTC. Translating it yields CASSKTGAPYNEQFF.

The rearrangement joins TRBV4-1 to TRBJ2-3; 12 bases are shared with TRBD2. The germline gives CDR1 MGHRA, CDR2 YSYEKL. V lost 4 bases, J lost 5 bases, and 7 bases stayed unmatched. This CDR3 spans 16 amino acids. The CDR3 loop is CASSRSLAGGVDTQYF. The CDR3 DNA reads TGCGCCAGCAGCCGGAGCCTAGCGGGGGGGGTAGATACGCAGTATTTT.

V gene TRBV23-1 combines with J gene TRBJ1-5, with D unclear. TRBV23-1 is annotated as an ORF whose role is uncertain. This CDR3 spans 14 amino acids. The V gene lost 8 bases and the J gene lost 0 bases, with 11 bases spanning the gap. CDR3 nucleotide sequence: TGCGCCAGCCCGAGTAAAATTAGCAATCAGCCCCAGCATTTT. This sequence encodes CASPSKISNQPQHF.

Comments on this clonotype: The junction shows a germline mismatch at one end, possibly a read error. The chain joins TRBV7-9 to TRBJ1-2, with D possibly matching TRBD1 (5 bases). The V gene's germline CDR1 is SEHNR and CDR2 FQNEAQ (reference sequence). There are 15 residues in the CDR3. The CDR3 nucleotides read TGTGCCAGCAGCTTACTAACGTCAGGGTACTATGGCTACTCCTTC. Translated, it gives CASSLLTSGYYGYSF. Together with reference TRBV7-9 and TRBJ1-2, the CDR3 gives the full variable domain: DTGVSQNPRHKITKRGQNVTFRCDPISEHNRLYWYRQTLGQGPEFLTYFQNEAQLEKSRLLSDRFSAERPKGSFSTLEIQRTEQGDSAMYLCASSLLTSGYYGYSFGSGTRLTVV.

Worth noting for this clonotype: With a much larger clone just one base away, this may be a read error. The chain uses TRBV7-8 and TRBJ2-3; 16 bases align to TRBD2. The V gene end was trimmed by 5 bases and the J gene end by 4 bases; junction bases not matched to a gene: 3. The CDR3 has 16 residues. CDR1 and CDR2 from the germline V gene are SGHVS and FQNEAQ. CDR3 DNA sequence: TGTGCCAGCAGCCCCGGGACTAGCGGGGGGGCAGATACGCAGTATTTT. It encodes CASSPGTSGGADTQYF.

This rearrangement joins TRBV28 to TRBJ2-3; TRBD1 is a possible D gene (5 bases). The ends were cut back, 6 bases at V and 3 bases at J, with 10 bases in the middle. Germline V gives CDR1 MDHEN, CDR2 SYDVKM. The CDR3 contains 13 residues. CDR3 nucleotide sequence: TGTGCCAGCAGGTTGCAGGGTACAGATACGCAGTATTTT. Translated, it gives CASRLQGTDTQYF.

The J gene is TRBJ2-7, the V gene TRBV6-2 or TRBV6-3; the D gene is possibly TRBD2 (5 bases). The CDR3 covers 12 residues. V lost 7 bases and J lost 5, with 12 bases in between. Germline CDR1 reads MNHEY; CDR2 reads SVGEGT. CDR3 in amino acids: CASTAGLDEQYF. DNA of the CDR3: TGTGCCAGCACGGCAGGACTTGACGAGCAGTACTTC.

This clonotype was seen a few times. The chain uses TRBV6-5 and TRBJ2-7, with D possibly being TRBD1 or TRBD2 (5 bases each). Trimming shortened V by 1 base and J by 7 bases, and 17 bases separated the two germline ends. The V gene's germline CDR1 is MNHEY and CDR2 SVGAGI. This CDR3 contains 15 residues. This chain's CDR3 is CASSYFRTREWEQYF. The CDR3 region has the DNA TGTGCCAGCAGTTACTTCCGGACCAGGGAGTGGGAGCAGTACTTC.

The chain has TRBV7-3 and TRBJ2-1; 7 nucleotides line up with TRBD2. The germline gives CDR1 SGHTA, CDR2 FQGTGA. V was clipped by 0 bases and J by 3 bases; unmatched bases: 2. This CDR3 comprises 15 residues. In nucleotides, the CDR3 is TGTGCCAGCAGCTTAACGTCTAGCGGCTACAATGAGCAGTTCTTC. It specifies CASSLTSSGYNEQFF.